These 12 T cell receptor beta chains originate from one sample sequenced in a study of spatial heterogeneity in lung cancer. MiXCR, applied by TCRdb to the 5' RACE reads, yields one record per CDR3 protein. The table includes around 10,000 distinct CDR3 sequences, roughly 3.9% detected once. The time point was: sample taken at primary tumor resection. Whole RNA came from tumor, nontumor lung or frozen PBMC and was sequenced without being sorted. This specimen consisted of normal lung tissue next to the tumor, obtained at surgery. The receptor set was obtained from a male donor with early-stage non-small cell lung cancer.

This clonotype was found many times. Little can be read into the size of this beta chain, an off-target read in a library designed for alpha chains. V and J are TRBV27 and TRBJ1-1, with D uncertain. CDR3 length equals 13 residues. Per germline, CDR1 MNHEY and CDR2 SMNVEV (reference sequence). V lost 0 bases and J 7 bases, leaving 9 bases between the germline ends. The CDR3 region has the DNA TGTGCCAGCAGTTTATCGACTTGGGGTGAAGCTTTCTTT. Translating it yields CASSLSTWGEAFF.

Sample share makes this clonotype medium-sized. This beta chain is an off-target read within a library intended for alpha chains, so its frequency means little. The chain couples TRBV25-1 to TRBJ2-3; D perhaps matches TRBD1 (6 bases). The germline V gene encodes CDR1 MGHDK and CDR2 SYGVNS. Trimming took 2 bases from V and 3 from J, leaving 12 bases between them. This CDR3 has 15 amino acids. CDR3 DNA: TGTGCCAGCAGTGAACAGGGGTTTGCGACAGATACGCAGTATTTT. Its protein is CASSEQGFATDTQYF.

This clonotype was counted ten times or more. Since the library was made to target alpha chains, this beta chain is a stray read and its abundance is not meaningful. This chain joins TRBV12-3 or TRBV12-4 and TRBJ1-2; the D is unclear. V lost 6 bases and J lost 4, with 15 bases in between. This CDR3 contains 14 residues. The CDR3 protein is CASSGSYGSYGYTF. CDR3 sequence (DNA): TGTGCCAGCAGCGGGTCGTACGGAAGCTATGGCTACACCTTC.

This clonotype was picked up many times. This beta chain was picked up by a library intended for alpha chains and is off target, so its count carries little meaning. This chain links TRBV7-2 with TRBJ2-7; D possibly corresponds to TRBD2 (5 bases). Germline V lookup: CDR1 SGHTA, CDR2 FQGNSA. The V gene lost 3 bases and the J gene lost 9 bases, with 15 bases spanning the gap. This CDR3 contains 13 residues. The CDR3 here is CASSFMDSLGQYF. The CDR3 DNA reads TGTGCCAGCAGCTTCATGGACTCCCTCGGGCAGTACTTC.

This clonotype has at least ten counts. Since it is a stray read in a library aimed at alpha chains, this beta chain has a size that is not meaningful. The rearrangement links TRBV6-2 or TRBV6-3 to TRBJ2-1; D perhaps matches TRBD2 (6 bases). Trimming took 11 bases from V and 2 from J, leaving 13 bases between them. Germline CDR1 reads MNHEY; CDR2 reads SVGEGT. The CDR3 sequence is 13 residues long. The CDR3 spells CAAGLDTYNEQFF. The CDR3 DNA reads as TGTGCCGCGGGGCTAGATACCTACAATGAGCAGTTCTTC.

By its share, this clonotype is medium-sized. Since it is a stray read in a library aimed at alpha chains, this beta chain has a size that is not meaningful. The CDR3 protein is CAISESTLSYEQYF. CDR3 DNA: TGTGCCATCAGTGAGTCGACCCTCTCTTACGAGCAGTACTTC. J is TRBJ2-7 and V is TRBV10-3; D gene unclear. Germline V gene lookup returns CDR1 ENHRY and CDR2 SYGVKD. The CDR3 covers 14 residues. V was cut by 0 bases and J by 4 bases, with 10 bases left in between.

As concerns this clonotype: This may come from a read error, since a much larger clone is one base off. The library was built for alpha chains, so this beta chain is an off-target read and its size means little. The CDR3 DNA sequence: TGCGCCATCAGCTACAGGGCAACTAATGAAAAACTGTTTTTT. Protein: CAISYRATNEKLFF. The V gene is TRBV5-1, the J gene TRBJ1-4; tentative D call: TRBD1 (6 bases). CDR1 is SGHRS and CDR2 is YFSETQ in the germline V gene. The CDR3 sequence is 14 residues long.

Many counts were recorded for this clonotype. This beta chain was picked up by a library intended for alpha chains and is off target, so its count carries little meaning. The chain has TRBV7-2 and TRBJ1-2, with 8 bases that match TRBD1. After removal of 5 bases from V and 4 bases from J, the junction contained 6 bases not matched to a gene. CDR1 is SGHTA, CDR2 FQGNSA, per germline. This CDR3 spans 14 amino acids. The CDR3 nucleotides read TGTGCCAGCAGCCCGACAGGGGCTGGCTATGGCTACACCTTC. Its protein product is CASSPTGAGYGYTF.

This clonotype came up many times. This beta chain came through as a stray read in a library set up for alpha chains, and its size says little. CDR3 in amino acids: CSAARGQTGNTIYF. CDR3 coding DNA: TGCAGTGCTGCCCGAGGGCAGACAGGAAACACCATATATTTT. The V call is TRBV20-1, the J call TRBJ1-3; D unresolved. CDR3 length equals 14 residues. Between the trimmed V and J ends, which lost 5 bases and 4 bases, there was a span of 15 bases. In germline, CDR1 is DFQATT, CDR2 SNEGSKA (reference sequence).

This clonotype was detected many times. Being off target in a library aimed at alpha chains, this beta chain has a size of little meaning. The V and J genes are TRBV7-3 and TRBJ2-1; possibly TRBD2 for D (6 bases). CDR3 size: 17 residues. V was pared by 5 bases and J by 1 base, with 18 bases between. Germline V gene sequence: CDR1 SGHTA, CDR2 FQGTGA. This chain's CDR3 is CASSKGSGSGSYNEQFF. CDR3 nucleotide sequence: TGTGCCAGCAGCAAAGGGTCCGGGAGTGGATCCTACAATGAGCAGTTCTTC.

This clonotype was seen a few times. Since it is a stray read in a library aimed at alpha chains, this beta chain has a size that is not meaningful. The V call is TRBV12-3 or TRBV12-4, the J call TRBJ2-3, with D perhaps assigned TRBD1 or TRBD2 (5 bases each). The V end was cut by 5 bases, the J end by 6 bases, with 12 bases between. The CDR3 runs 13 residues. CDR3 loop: CASSQGTGDTQYF. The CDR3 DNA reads TGTGCCAGCAGTCAAGGGACCGGGGATACGCAGTATTTT.

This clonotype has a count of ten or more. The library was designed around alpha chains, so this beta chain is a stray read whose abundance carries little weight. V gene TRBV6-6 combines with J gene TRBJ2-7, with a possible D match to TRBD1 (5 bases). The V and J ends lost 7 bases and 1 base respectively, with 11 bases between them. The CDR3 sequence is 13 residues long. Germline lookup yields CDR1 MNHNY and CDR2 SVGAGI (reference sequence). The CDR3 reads CASTWGSSYEQYF. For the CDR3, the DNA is TGTGCCAGCACGTGGGGCAGTTCCTACGAGCAGTACTTC.